The source of this T cell receptor (beta chain) is a study of T cells in Graves' hyperthyroidism and ophthalmopathy. TCR beta CDR3 regions were amplified from RNA transcripts. An initial round of RT-PCR targeting the TCR CDR3 relied on the HTBI primer set. MiXCR, run by TCRdb on the multiplex PCR reads, gives a single entry per CDR3 protein. The table lists roughly 530,000 distinct CDR3 sequences, 15% to 20% of them singletons. A few counts support this clonotype. Looked up from germline, CDR1 is MGHDK and CDR2 is SYGVNS. This CDR3 comprises 15 residues. V dropped 5 bases and J dropped 5; count of bases not matched to a gene: 8.

The receptor's source is a woman under 30 with Graves' ophthalmopathy. The sequenced sample consisted of blood. V usage is TRBV25-1 and J usage is TRBJ1-1; 10 positions match TRBD1. CDR3 DNA: TGTGCCAGCAGTCCCTGGACAGGGGGAAATACTGAAGCTTTCTTT. This translates into CASSPWTGGNTEAFF.